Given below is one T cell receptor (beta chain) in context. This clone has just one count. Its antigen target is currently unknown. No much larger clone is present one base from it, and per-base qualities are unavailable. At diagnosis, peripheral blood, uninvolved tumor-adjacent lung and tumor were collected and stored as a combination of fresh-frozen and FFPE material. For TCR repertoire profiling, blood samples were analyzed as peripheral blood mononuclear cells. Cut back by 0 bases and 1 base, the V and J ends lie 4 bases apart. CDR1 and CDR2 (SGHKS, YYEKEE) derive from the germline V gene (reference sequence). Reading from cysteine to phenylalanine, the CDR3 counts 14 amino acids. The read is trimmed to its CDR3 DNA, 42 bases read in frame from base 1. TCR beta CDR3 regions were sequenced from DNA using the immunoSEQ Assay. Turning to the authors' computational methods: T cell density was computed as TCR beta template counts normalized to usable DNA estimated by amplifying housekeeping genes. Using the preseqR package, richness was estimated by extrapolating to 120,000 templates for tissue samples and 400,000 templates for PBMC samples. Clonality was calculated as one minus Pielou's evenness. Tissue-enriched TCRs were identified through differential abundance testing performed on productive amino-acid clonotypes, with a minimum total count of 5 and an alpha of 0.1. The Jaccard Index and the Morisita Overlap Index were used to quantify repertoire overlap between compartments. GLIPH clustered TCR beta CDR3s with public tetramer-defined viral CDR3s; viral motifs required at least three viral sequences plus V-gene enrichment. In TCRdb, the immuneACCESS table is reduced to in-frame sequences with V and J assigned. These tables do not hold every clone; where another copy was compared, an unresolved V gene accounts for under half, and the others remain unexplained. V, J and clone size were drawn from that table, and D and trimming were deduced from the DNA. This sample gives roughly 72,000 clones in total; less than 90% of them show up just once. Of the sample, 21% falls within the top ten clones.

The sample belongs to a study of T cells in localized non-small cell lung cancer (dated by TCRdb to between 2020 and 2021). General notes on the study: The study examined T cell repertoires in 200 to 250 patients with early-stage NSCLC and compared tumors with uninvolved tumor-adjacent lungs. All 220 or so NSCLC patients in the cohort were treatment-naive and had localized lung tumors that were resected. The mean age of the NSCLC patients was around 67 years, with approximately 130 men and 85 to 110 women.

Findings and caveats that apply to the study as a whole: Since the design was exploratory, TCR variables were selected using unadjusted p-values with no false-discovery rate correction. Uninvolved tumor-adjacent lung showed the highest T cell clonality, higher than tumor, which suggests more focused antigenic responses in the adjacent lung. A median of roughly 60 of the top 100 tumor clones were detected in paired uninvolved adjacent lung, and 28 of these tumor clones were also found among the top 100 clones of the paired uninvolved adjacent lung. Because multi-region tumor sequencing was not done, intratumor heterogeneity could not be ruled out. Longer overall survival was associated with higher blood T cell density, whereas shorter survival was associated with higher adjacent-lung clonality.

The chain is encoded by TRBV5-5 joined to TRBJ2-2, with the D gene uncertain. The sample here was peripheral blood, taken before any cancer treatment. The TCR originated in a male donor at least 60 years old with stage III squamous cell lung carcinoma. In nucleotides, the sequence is TGTGCCAGCAGCTTGGAGGTGAACACCGGGGAGCTGTTTTTT. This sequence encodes CASSLEVNTGELFF.